This T cell receptor beta chain stems from a study of CD8+CD57+ T cells in acquired aplastic anemia. Looking at the study overall: The DNA of sorted CD4+ and CD8+ cells averaged around 3 ug. Study outcomes and limitations: In common between the patients and the controls were around 29 CD8+ CDR3 sequences.

CD8+CD57+ cell expansion, shown by flow cytometry, had occurred in the patients selected for sequencing. All patients had severe acquired aplastic anemia. This CDR3 has 14 residues. The junction had 2 bases not matched to a gene; V was cut back by 5 bases and J by 8 bases. CDR1 and CDR2 (germline): KGHDR, SFDVKD. Genomic DNA provided the template from which TCR beta VDJ and CDR3 profiles were obtained. TCRdb re-derived calls from the reads in MiXCR, one entry per CDR3 protein. Among 150,000 to 200,000 distinct CDR3 sequences listed, more than 45% were seen once. This clonotype was seen once. The target antigen is unknown.

This receptor was identified in a human donor with aplastic anemia. This sequence joins TRBV24-1 and TRBJ2-1; 13 nucleotides line up with TRBD2. Sequenced material: sorted CD4+, CD8+, or CD8+CD57+ T cells (not recorded which) from PBMCs. Here the CDR3 reads CATSGGLAGDEQFF. DNA of the CDR3: TGTGCCACCAGTGGCGGACTAGCGGGAGATGAGCAGTTCTTC.